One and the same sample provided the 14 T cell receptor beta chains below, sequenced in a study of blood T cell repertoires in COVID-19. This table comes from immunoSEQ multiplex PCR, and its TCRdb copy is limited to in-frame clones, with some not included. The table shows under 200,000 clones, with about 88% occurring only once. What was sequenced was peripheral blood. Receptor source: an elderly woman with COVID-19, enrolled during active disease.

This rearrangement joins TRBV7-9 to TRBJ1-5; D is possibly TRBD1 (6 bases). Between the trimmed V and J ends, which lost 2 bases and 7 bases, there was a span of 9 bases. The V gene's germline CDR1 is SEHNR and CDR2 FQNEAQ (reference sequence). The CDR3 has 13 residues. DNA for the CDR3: TGTGCCAGCAGCTTAACAGGGAGCCAGCCCCAGCATTTT. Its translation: CASSLTGSQPQHF.

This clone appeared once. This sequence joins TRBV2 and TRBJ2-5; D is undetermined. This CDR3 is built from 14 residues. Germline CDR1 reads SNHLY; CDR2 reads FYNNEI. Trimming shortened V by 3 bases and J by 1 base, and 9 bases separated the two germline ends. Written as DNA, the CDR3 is TGTGCCAGCAGTGAGGGCAGTCTCCAAGAGACCCAGTACTTC. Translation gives CASSEGSLQETQYF.

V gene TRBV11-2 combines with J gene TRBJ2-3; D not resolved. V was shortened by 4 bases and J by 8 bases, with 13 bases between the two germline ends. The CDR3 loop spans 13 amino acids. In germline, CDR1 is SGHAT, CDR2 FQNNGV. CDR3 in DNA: TGTGCCAGCAGCTCCCTAGGCTTGGGTACGCAGTATTTT. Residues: CASSSLGLGTQYF.

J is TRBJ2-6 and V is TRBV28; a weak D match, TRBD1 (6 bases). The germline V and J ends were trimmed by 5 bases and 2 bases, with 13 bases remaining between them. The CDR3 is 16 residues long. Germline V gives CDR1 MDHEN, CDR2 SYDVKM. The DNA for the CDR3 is TGTGCCAGCAGTCCGGGACAAATGGCTGGGGCCAACGTCCTGACTTTC. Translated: CASSPGQMAGANVLTF.

The CDR3 DNA is TGTGCCAGCAGCCGTTCAGGGATGAACACTGAAGCTTTCTTT. It specifies CASSRSGMNTEAFF. The chain carries TRBV7-6 and TRBJ1-1; D is perhaps TRBD1 (5 bases). CDR1 is SGHVS and CDR2 is FNYEAQ in the germline V gene. The V and J ends lost 5 bases and 0 bases respectively, with 10 bases between them. The CDR3 covers 14 residues.

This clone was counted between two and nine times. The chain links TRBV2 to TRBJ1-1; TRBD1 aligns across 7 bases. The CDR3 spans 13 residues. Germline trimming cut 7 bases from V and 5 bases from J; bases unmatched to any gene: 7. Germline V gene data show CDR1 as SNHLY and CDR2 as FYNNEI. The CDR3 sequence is CASKTGSFTEAFF. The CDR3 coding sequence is TGTGCCAGCAAGACAGGGAGTTTTACTGAAGCTTTCTTT.

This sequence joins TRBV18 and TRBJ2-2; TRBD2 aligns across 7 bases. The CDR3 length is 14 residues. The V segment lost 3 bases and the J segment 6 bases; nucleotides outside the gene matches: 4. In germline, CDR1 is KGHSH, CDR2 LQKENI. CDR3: CASSPAGEAGELFF. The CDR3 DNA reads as TGTGCCAGCTCACCCGCGGGAGAAGCCGGGGAGCTGTTTTTT.

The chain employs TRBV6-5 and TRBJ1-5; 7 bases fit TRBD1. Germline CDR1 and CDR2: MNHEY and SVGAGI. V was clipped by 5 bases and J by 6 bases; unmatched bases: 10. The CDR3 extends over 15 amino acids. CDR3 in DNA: TGTGCCAGCAGTACAACAGGGGCGGGGGGTCAGCCCCAGCATTTT. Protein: CASSTTGAGGQPQHF.

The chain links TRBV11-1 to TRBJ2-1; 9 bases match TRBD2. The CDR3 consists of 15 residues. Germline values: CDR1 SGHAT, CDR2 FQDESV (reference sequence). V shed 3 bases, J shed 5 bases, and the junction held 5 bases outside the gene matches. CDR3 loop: CASSLISGSDNEQFF. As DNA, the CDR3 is TGTGCCAGCAGCTTGATTAGCGGGAGTGACAATGAGCAGTTCTTC.

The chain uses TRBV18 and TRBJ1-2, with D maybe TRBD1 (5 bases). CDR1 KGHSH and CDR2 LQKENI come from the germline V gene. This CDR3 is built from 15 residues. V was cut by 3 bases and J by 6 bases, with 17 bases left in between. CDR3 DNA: TGTGCCAGCTCACCCATACAGGCGGGGCTTGATGGCTACACCTTC. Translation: CASSPIQAGLDGYTF. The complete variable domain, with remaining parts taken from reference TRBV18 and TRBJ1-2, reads NAGVMQNPRHLVRRRGQEARLRCSPMKGHSHVYWYRQLPEEGLKFMVYLQKENIIDESGMPKERFSAEFPKEGPSILRIQQVVRGDSAAYFCASSPIQAGLDGYTFGSGTRLTVV.

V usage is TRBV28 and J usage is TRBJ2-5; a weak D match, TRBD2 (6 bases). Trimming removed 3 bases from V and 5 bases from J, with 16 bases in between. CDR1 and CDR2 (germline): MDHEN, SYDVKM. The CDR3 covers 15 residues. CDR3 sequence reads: CASSFDPGVGETQYF. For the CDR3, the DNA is TGTGCCAGCAGTTTTGATCCGGGGGTAGGGGAGACCCAGTACTTC.

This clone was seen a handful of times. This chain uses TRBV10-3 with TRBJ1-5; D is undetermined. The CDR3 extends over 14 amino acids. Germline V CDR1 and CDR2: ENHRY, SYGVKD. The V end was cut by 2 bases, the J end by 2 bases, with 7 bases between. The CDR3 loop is CAISETRGNQPQHF. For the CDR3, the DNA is TGTGCCATCAGTGAGACTAGGGGCAATCAGCCCCAGCATTTT.

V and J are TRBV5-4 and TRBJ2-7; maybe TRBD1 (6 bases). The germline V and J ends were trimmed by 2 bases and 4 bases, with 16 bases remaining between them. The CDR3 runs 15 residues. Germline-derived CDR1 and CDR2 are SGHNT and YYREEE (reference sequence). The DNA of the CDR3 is TGTGCCAGCAGCTTTGACGTGACAGGTGTATACGAGCAGTACTTC. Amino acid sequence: CASSFDVTGVYEQYF.

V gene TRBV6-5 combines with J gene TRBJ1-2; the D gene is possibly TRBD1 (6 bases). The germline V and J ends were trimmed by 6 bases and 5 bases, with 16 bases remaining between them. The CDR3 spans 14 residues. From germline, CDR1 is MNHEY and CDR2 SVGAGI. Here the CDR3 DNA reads TGTGCCAGCAGCCCCACGACAGGCCCGTATGGCTACACCTTC. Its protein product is CASSPTTGPYGYTF.